Shown below are 5 T cell receptor beta chains from a single sample sequenced in a study of blood T cell repertoires in COVID-19. The table came from immunoSEQ multiplex PCR; TCRdb's copy has only in-frame clones and leaves some out. The sample holds a few hundred thousand clones, 85% to 90% seen once. The source material was PBMCs or T cells enriched from blood (not recorded which). These receptor sequences come from a woman aged 18-29 years who had recovered from COVID-19.

The chain is built from TRBV5-1 and TRBJ2-1, with TRBD1 matching 7 bases. This CDR3 contains 15 residues. V trimming: 5 bases; J trimming: 0 bases; junction bases outside the gene matches: 5. Germline CDR1 and CDR2: SGHRS and YFSETQ. The CDR3 DNA follows: TGCGCCAGCAGGGACAGGCTAAGCTCCTACAATGAGCAGTTCTTC. It encodes CASRDRLSSYNEQFF.

This sequence joins TRBV15 and TRBJ1-4; 9 bases fit TRBD1. Germline values: CDR1 LNHNV, CDR2 YYDKDF (reference sequence). The CDR3 loop spans 15 amino acids. V gave up 3 bases and J gave up 8 bases; unmatched junction bases: 7. CDR3 sequence: CATSSWTGAGEKLFF. DNA of the CDR3: TGTGCCACCAGCAGCTGGACAGGGGCGGGCGAAAAACTGTTTTTT.

Notes on this clone: Mismatch with germline at one junction end may stem from a read error. The chain has TRBV5-1 and TRBJ1-1; D is perhaps TRBD1 (6 bases). The CDR3 has 16 residues. The germline CDR1 and CDR2 sequences are SGHRS and YFSETQ. CDR3: CPSSLLGGGGATEAFF. In DNA form, the CDR3 reads TGCCCCAGCAGCTTGCTCGGGGGCGGGGGGGCCACTGAAGCTTTCTTT.

The chain has TRBV5-1 and TRBJ2-1; 8 nucleotides agree with TRBD1. CDR1 is SGHRS and CDR2 is YFSETQ in the germline V gene. V lost 3 bases to trimming and J lost 1 base; unmatched junction nucleotides: 3. This CDR3 has 15 residues. The CDR3 here is CASSSGQGSYNEQFF. The CDR3 coding sequence is TGCGCCAGCAGCTCCGGACAGGGTTCCTACAATGAGCAGTTCTTC. Full variable domain (missing parts from reference TRBV5-1 and TRBJ2-1): KAGVTQTPRYLIKTRGQQVTLSCSPISGHRSVSWYQQTPGQGLQFLFEYFSETQRNKGNFPGRFSGRQFSNSRSEMNVSTLELGDSALYLCASSSGQGSYNEQFFGPGTRLTVL.

This chain uses TRBV28 with TRBJ2-7; the match to TRBD1 covers 10 bases. Germline V gene lookup returns CDR1 MDHEN and CDR2 SYDVKM. The J segment lost 3 bases and the V segment lost 8 bases, leaving 7 bases of the junction unmatched. The CDR3 sequence is 14 residues long. This CDR3 reads CASESGTGVYEQYF. The CDR3 DNA sequence: TGTGCCAGCGAGTCCGGGACAGGGGTCTACGAGCAGTACTTC.